Reported below is one TCR beta chain. This entry belongs to a study of T cell changes during pregnancy in multiple sclerosis. TCRdb keeps only in-frame clones here, not all; method: immunoSEQ multiplex PCR. The repertoire holds fewer than 60,000 clones, with less than 95% as singletons. Per the germline V gene, CDR1 is SGDLS and CDR2 is YYNGEE. The V gene lost 3 bases and the J gene lost 4 bases, with 13 bases spanning the gap. The CDR3 consists of 14 residues. The origin of this receptor is a female donor in good health, enrolled as a control in a pregnancy study. Material: peripheral blood, obtained after pregnancy. The J gene is TRBJ1-2, the V gene TRBV9, with unresolved D. This CDR3 reads CASSGRGGPYGYTF. For the CDR3, the DNA is TGTGCCAGCAGCGGACGGGGAGGGCCCTATGGCTACACCTTC.